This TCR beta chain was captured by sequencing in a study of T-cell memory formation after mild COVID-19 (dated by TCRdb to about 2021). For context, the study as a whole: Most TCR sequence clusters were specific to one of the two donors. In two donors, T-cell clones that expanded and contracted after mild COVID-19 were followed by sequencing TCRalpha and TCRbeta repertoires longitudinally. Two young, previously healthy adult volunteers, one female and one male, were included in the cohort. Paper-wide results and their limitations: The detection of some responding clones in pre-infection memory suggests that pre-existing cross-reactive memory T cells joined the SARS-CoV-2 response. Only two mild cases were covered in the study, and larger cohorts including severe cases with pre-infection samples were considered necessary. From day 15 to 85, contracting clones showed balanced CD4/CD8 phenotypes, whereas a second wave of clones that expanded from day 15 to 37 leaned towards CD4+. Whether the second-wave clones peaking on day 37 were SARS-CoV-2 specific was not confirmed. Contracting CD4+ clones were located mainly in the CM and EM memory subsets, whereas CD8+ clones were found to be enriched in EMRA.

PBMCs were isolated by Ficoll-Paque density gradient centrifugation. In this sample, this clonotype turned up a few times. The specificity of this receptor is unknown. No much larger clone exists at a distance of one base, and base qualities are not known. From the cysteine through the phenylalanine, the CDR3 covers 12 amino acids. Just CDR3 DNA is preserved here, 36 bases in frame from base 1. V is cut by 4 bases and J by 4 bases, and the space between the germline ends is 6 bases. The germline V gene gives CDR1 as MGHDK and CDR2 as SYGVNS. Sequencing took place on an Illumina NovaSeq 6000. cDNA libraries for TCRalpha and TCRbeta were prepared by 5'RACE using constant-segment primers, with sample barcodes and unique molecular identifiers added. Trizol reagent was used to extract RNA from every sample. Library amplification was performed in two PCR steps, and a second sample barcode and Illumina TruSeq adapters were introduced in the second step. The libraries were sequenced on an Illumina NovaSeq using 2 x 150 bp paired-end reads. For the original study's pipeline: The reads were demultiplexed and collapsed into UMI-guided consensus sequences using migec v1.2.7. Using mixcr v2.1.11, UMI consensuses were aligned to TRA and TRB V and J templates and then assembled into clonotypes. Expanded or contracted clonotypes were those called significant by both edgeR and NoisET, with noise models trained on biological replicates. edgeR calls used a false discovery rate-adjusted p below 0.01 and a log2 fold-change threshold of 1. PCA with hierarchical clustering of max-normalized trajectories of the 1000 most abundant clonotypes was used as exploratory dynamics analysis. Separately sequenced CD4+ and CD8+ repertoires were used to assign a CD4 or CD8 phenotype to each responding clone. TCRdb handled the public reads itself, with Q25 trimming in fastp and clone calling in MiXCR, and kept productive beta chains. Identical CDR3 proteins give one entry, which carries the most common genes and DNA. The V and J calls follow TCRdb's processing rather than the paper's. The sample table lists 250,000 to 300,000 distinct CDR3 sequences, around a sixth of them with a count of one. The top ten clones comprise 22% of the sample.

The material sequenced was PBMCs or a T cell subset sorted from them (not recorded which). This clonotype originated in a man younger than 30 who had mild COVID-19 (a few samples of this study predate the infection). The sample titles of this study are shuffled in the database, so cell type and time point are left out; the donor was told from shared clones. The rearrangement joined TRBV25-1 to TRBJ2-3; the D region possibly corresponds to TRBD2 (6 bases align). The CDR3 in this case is CASSGGADTQYF. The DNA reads TGTGCCAGCAGTGGCGGGGCAGATACGCAGTATTTT.